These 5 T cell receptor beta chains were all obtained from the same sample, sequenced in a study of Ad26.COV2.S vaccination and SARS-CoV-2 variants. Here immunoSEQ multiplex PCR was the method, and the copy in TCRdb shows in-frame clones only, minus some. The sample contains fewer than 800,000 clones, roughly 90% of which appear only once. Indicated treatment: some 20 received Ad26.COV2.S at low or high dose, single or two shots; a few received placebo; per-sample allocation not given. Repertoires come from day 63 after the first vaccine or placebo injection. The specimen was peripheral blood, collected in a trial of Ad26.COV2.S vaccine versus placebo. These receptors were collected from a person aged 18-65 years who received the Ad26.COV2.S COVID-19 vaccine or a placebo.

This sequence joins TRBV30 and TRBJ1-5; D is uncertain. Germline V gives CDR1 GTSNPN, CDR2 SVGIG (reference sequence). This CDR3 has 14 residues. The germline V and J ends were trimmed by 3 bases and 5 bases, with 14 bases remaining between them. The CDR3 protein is CAWRDLGSDQPQHF. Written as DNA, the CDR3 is TGTGCCTGGAGAGATTTGGGTTCTGATCAGCCCCAGCATTTT. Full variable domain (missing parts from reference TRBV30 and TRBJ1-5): SQTIHQWPATLVQPVGSPLSLECTVEGTSNPNLYWYRQAAGRGLQLLFYSVGIGQISSEVPQNLSASRPQDRQFILSSKKLLLSDSGFYLCAWRDLGSDQPQHFGDGTRLSIL.

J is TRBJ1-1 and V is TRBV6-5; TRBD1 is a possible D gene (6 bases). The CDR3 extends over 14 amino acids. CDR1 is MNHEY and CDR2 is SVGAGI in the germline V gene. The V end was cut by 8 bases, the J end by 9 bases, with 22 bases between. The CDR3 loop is CASSEDRPGPQAFF. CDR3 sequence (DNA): TGTGCCAGCTCAGAAGACAGGCCGGGACCCCAAGCTTTCTTT.

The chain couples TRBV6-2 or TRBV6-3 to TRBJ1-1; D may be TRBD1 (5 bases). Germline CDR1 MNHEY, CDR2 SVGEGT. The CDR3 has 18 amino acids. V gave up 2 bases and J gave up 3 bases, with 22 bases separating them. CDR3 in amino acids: CASSYAIGTVGRYTEAFF. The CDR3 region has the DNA TGTGCCAGCAGTTACGCTATCGGGACTGTCGGGAGGTACACTGAAGCTTTCTTT.

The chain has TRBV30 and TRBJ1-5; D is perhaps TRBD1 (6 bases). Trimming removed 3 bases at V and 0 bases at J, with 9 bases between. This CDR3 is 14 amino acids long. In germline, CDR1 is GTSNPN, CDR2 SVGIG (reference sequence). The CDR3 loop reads CAWRNRDSNQPQHF. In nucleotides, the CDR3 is TGTGCCTGGAGAAACAGGGATAGCAATCAGCCCCAGCATTTT.

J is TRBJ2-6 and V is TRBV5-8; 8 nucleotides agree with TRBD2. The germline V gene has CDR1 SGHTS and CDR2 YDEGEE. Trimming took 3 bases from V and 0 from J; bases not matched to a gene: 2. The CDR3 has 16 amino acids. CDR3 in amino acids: CASSSGTSSGANVLTF. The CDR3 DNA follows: TGTGCCAGCAGCTCCGGGACTAGCTCTGGGGCCAACGTCCTGACTTTC.